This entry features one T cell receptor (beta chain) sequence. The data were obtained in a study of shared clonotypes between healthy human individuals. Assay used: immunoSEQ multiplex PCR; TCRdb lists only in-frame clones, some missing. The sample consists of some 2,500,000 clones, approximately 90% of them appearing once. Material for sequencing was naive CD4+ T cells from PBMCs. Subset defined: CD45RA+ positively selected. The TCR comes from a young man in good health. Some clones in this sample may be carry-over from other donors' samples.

Here the CDR3 reads CSVVLSYGYTF. CDR3 bases: TGCAGCGTTGTCCTTTCCTATGGCTACACCTTC. The V and J genes are TRBV29-1 and TRBJ1-2; D gene uncertain. Germline V lookup: CDR1 SQVTM, CDR2 ANQGSEA. The CDR3 loop spans 11 amino acids. V shed 4 bases and J shed 4 bases, with 7 bases lying between them.